The 12 T cell receptor beta chains in this list originate from one sample, sequenced in a study of CD8+ T cells in alopecia areata. Extracted from the samples, RNA was reverse transcribed into cDNA to serve as the sequencing template. Sequencing used immunoSEQ multiplex PCR; TCRdb keeps in-frame clones, though not all of them. Listed for the sample are over 100,000 clones, none seen a single time. The sample taken for sequencing was lesional skin. Source of these receptors: a C3H/HeJ mouse with alopecia areata. The strain bears MHC haplotype H2-k.

This clone was recorded many times. The genes and germline here are from mouse. The read stops 4 residues short of the end of the CDR3; the missing end is completed from the germline J gene. The chain joins TRBV13-3 to TRBJ2-3, with 8 bases fitting TRBD2. The CDR3 sequence is 14 residues long. V shed 5 bases, J shed 1 base, and the junction held 3 bases outside the gene matches. Germline-derived CDR1 and CDR2 are NNHDY and SYVADS. This CDR3 is CASRRGGRAETLYF. The sequenced part of the CDR3 DNA is TGTGCCAGCAGGAGGGGGGGCCGTGCAGAA.

Comments on this clone: All gene names here are mouse names. The read is 4 residues too short to cover the CDR3 end, so that end is filled in from the germline J gene. This sequence joins TRBV19 and TRBJ2-5; TRBD2 might be the D (6 bases). This CDR3 region has 14 residues. Germline CDR1 FNHDT, CDR2 SITEND (reference sequence). The CDR3 loop is CASSPAGAQDTQYF. CDR3 bases read: TGTGCCAGCAGCCCGGCTGGGGCCCAGGAC.

There are a few counts of this clone. Genes and germline are mouse. The read terminates 4 residues before the CDR3 end, so the remaining end is supplied by the germline J gene. The V and J genes are TRBV1 and TRBJ1-1, with TRBD1 matching over 8 bases. This CDR3 spans 14 amino acids. Germline V CDR1 and CDR2: NSQYPW, LRSPGD (reference sequence). The CDR3 protein is CTCSESGGQAEVFF. Incomplete CDR3 DNA: TGCACCTGCAGTGAATCAGGGGGCCAGGCA.

On this clone itself: Gene names are the mouse ones. Read coverage stops 4 residues before the CDR3 terminus; the germline J gene supplies the remainder. This chain uses TRBV1 with TRBJ2-3; 11 bases align to TRBD1. Germline CDR1 is NSQYPW and CDR2 is LRSPGD (reference sequence). V trimming: 4 bases; J trimming: 1 base; junction bases outside the gene matches: 4. This CDR3 has 16 amino acids. The CDR3 loop reads CTCSGRTGGGAETLYF. Partial CDR3 DNA: TGCACCTGCAGTGGGCGGACAGGGGGCGGTGCAGAA. Complete variable domain (other parts from reference TRBV1 and TRBJ2-3): VTLLEQNPRWRLVPRGQAVNLRCILKNSQYPWMSWYQQDLQKQLQWLFTLRSPGDKEVKSLPGADYLATRVTDTELRLQVANMSQGRTLYCTCSGRTGGGAETLYFGSGTRLTVL.

This clone was detected many times. Germline and genes: mouse. The read ends 4 residues early relative to the CDR3; the germline J gene fills the gap. The rearrangement joins TRBV19 to TRBJ2-4; possible D gene TRBD1, 6 bases. The V end was cut by 4 bases, the J end by 0 bases, with 9 bases between. The CDR3 consists of 14 residues. From germline, CDR1 is FNHDT and CDR2 SITEND (reference sequence). Incomplete CDR3 DNA: TGTGCCAGCAGTCGGGACAATAGTCAAAAC. Translated, it gives CASSRDNSQN. The whole CDR3 sequence is CASSRDNSQNTLYF.

As for this clone: Mouse names are used for the genes. The read terminates 4 residues before the CDR3 end, so the remaining end is supplied by the germline J gene. The V call is TRBV13-1, the J call TRBJ2-3; 13 bases match TRBD2. The CDR3 spans 15 residues. V was clipped by 7 bases and J by 2 bases; unmatched bases: 4. Looked up from germline, CDR1 is NSHNY and CDR2 is SYGAGN. CDR3: CASQDWGGVAETLYF. The covered CDR3 bases are TGTGCCAGCCAGGACTGGGGGGGCGTTGCAGAA.

This clone was seen only a few times. Genes here carry mouse names. The sequenced fragment ends 4 residues before the CDR3 boundary, so the rest is inferred from the germline J gene. Other nucleotide sequences in the sample specify the same CDR3. This chain links TRBV17 with TRBJ2-1; the match to TRBD2 covers 7 bases. After removal of 5 bases from V and 3 bases from J, the junction contained 1 base not matched to a gene. This CDR3 contains 13 residues. The germline V gene has CDR1 MNHDT and CDR2 YYDKIL. CDR3: CASSAGGYAEQFF. Incomplete CDR3 DNA: TGTGCTAGCAGTGCTGGGGGCTATGCT.

This clone was detected only a few times. The gene names here belong to mouse. The read falls 4 residues short of the CDR3 end, and the missing part is taken from the germline J gene. V is TRBV13-1 and J is TRBJ1-1; 9 nucleotides match TRBD1. Trimming took 0 bases from V and 3 from J; bases not matched to a gene: 0. CDR1 and CDR2 (germline): NSHNY, SYGAGN. This CDR3 contains 14 residues. The CDR3 loop reads CASSDGDRDTEVFF. CDR3 DNA (partial): TGTGCCAGCAGTGATGGGGACAGGGACACA.

This clone was detected a few times. Any gene name here is a mouse gene name. Read sequence stops 4 residues before the CDR3 end, and the germline J gene provides the missing end. The J gene is TRBJ2-5, the V gene TRBV17; TRBD2 matches 9 bases. CDR1 and CDR2 from the germline V gene are MNHDT and YYDKIL. The CDR3 has 16 amino acids. Germline trimming cut 3 bases from V and 3 bases from J; bases unmatched to any gene: 7. The CDR3 spells CASSRRPTGGQDTQYF. The DNA read from the CDR3 is TGTGCTAGCAGTAGGAGGCCTACTGGGGGGCAAGAC. The entire variable domain, with the rest obtained from reference TRBV17 and TRBJ2-5, is as follows: DTTVKQNPRYKLARVGKPVNLICSQTMNHDTMYWYQKKPNQAPKLLLFYYDKILNREADTFEKFQSSRPNNSFCSLYIGSAGLEYSAMYLCASSRRPTGGQDTQYFGPGTRLLVL.

A remark on this clone: Genes and germline are mouse. The missing CDR3 end, 4 residues past where the read stops, is filled in from the germline J gene. The gene calls are TRBV1 and TRBJ2-5, with 9 bases identical to TRBD2. The CDR3 consists of 14 residues. Germline CDR1 NSQYPW, CDR2 LRSPGD (reference sequence). The CDR3: CTCSAGLGLDTQYF. The part of the CDR3 DNA that was read is TGCACCTGCAGTGCGGGACTGGGTCTAGAC.

In its sample, this clone was seen a few times. Here the gene names and germline are mouse. The sequenced part of the CDR3 DNA is TGCACCTGCAGTGCCCAGGGGGCTGGGGAC. This encodes CTCSAQGAGD. The entire CDR3 protein is CTCSAQGAGDTQYF. This chain connects TRBV1 to TRBJ2-5; TRBD1 matches 8 bases. The read gets to within 4 residues of the CDR3 end, and the germline J gene fills in the rest. Germline CDR1 and CDR2: NSQYPW and LRSPGD (reference sequence). The CDR3 contains 14 residues.

This clone was counted only a few times. Gene names and germline refer to mouse. The CDR3 extends 4 residues past the end of the read, so its final part is completed from the germline J gene. The chain combines TRBV1 with TRBJ2-1, with TRBD1 matching 7 bases. V dropped 0 bases and J dropped 4; count of bases not matched to a gene: 3. The germline V gene has CDR1 NSQYPW and CDR2 LRSPGD (reference sequence). The CDR3 length is 15 residues. CDR3 DNA (partial): TGCACCTGCAGTGCAGACACGGGACAGTATGCT. Its translation: CTCSADTGQYA. The complete CDR3 sequence is CTCSADTGQYAEQFF.